This T cell receptor (beta chain) derives from a study of T cells in localized non-small cell lung cancer. Using immunoSEQ multiplex PCR, the repertoire was profiled, and TCRdb retains in-frame clones only, with some absent. The table shows around 25,000 clones, with under 90% occurring only once. The V segment lost 1 base and the J segment 8 bases; nucleotides outside the gene matches: 16. The CDR3 extends over 17 amino acids. Germline CDR1 is SGHTS and CDR2 is YDEGEE. Regarding this clone: What it binds is not known.

General observations from the study: Longer survival (overall) was linked to higher T cell density in blood. Uninvolved adjacent lung had the highest recorded T cell clonality, with tumor below it. Heterogeneity remains possible because sequencing was limited to only one tumor region. Appearing in adjacent lung were a median about 50 of the top 100 tumor clones.

Material: peripheral blood, obtained before any cancer treatment. The sequence came from a man aged 40 to 70 with stage I squamous cell lung carcinoma. The V and J genes are TRBV5-8 and TRBJ2-3; 7 bases fit TRBD2. CDR3 nucleotides: TGTGCCAGCAGCTTGCAGTGGGCTAGCGGTATCAAGGGTACGCAGTATTTT. Protein: CASSLQWASGIKGTQYF.